These 22 T cell receptor beta chains were all obtained from the same sample, sequenced in a study of patients and donors after allogeneic stem cell transplantation. TCRdb reanalysed the RT-PCR reads using MiXCR and keeps one entry per CDR3 protein. The sample gives a few hundred thousand distinct CDR3 sequences, roughly two fifths of which show up once; 9.5% to 13% is in the top ten. Sample: blood, either unsorted or a sorted T cell fraction (not recorded which). The receptor source for this set is a human donor who was either an allogeneic HSCT recipient or a stem cell or donor lymphocyte infusion donor (not recorded which). It is not recorded whose cells these are; they may come from a transplant donor.

The genes are TRBV5-1 and TRBJ1-1; D remains ambiguous. The V gene lost 0 bases and the J gene lost 11 bases, with 11 bases spanning the gap. Germline V gives CDR1 SGHRS, CDR2 YFSETQ. This CDR3 spans 12 amino acids. The CDR3, as DNA: TGCGCCAGCAGCTTGGGGGCCTCACGGGCTTTCTTT. Its protein is CASSLGASRAFF.

This clonotype was seen a handful of times. The rearrangement joins TRBV12-3 or TRBV12-4 to TRBJ2-1, with TRBD1 identical over 8 bases. The trim removed 6 bases at V and 3 bases at J, leaving 7 bases unmatched. The CDR3 runs 15 residues. The CDR3 sequence is CASSPGGSIYNEQFF. Written as DNA, the CDR3 is TGTGCCAGCAGCCCAGGGGGCTCTATCTACAATGAGCAGTTCTTC.

This clonotype has more than one count but fewer than ten. The V gene is TRBV28, the J gene TRBJ1-5; D remains unclear. The CDR3 sequence is 12 residues long. Germline CDR1 and CDR2: MDHEN and SYDVKM. The V gene lost 6 bases and the J gene lost 0 bases, with 3 bases spanning the gap. CDR3 in DNA: TGTGCCAGCAGGGTTAGCAATCAGCCCCAGCATTTT. Translating it yields CASRVSNQPQHF.

In this sample, this clonotype turned up a few times. The rearrangement joins TRBV4-3 to TRBJ1-2; perhaps TRBD1 as D (5 bases). With 0 bases removed from V and 0 bases from J, the gap between germline ends came to 8 bases. This CDR3 region has 15 residues. Per the germline V gene, CDR1 is LGHNA and CDR2 is YSLEER. This chain's CDR3 is CASSQDRTSNYGYTF. The CDR3 DNA reads as TGCGCCAGCAGCCAAGACCGGACATCTAACTATGGCTACACCTTC.

This clonotype was counted a few times. The genes are TRBV7-2 and TRBJ1-5; D unclear. Germline V gene lookup returns CDR1 SGHTA and CDR2 FQGNSA. The CDR3 covers 12 residues. With 2 bases removed from V and 11 bases from J, the gap between germline ends came to 10 bases. The CDR3 sequence is CASSLNAEAQHF. The DNA of the CDR3 is TGTGCCAGCAGCTTAAATGCGGAGGCCCAGCATTTT. The variable domain in full, completed from reference TRBV7-2 and TRBJ1-5, reads GAGVSQSPSNKVTEKGKDVELRCDPISGHTALYWYRQSLGQGLEFLIYFQGNSAPDKSGLPSDRFSAERTGGSVSTLTIQRTQQEDSAVYLCASSLNAEAQHFGDGTRLSIL.

The sample holds a few counts of this clonotype. The V gene is TRBV10-1, the J gene TRBJ1-5; D gene ambiguous. Germline CDR1 is WNHNN and CDR2 is SYGVQD (reference sequence). This CDR3 is built from 14 residues. Trimming took 7 bases from V and 2 from J, leaving 12 bases between them. CDR3 residues: CASTPIGGNQPQHF. The CDR3 coding sequence is TGCGCCAGCACTCCCATTGGGGGCAATCAGCCCCAGCATTTT.

The chain joins TRBV29-1 to TRBJ1-5; possible D gene TRBD1, 5 bases. CDR3 length equals 12 residues. Germline values: CDR1 SQVTM, CDR2 ANQGSEA. V was trimmed by 6 bases and J by 7 bases, leaving 13 bases between them. The CDR3 loop reads CSVGEGRQPQHF. The CDR3, as DNA: TGCAGCGTGGGAGAGGGGAGGCAGCCCCAGCATTTT.

This chain connects TRBV20-1 to TRBJ1-5; weak D call: TRBD1 (6 bases). Trimming removed 0 bases from V and 0 bases from J, with 12 bases in between. Germline-derived CDR1 and CDR2 are DFQATT and SNEGSKA (reference sequence). The CDR3 has 16 residues. Written as DNA, the CDR3 is TGCAGTGCTAGAGATTGGACAGAGCTTAGCAATCAGCCCCAGCATTTT. Its protein is CSARDWTELSNQPQHF.

V is TRBV29-1 and J is TRBJ1-6, with 8 positions matching TRBD1. The CDR3 runs 14 residues. Germline CDR1 reads SQVTM; CDR2 reads ANQGSEA. Germline trimming cut 7 bases from V and 8 bases from J; bases unmatched to any gene: 10. The CDR3 DNA reads as TGCAGCGCCTCGACAGGGGAGAGAGATTCACCCCTCCACTTT. It yields the protein CSASTGERDSPLHF.

This chain joins TRBV28 and TRBJ1-4; no reliable D call. Trimming took off 7 bases at V and 0 bases at J, with 9 bases between the two ends. Germline assignment: CDR1 MDHEN and CDR2 SYDVKM. The CDR3 runs 14 residues. For the CDR3, the DNA is TGTGCCAGCACCCTCGGAACAACTAATGAAAAACTGTTTTTT. The encoded protein is CASTLGTTNEKLFF.

In this sample, this clonotype turned up a few times. This chain links TRBV7-8 with TRBJ1-4; D call uncertain. The ends were cut back, 3 bases at V and 7 bases at J, with 9 bases in the middle. The CDR3 extends over 13 amino acids. Germline V gene data show CDR1 as SGHVS and CDR2 as FQNEAQ. DNA of the CDR3: TGTGCCAGCAGCTTTGGTGGGAGTGAAAAACTGTTTTTT. Its translation: CASSFGGSEKLFF.

The J gene is TRBJ2-3, the V gene TRBV7-6; no clear D. V lost 1 base to trimming and J lost 2 bases, with 13 bases between them. The CDR3 contains 16 residues. From germline, CDR1 is SGHVS and CDR2 FNYEAQ. For the CDR3, the DNA is TGTGCCAGCAGCTTAGGGGCGCGGTTTAACACAGATACGCAGTATTTT. Protein sequence: CASSLGARFNTDTQYF. Together with reference TRBV7-6 and TRBJ2-3, the CDR3 gives the full variable domain: GAGVSQSPRYKVTKRGQDVALRCDPISGHVSLYWYRQALGQGPEFLTYFNYEAQQDKSGLPNDRFSAERPEGSISTLTIQRTEQRDSAMYRCASSLGARFNTDTQYFGPGTRLTVL.

The chain is built from TRBV12-3 or TRBV12-4 and TRBJ1-5; 8 bases are shared with TRBD1. J gave up 2 bases and V 6 bases, and 6 bases lay outside the gene matches. The CDR3 is 15 residues long. CDR3 nucleotides: TGTGCCAGCAGCTCCCAGGGGGCTGGCAATCAGCCCCAGCATTTT. This codes for CASSSQGAGNQPQHF.

There are a few counts of this clonotype. This rearrangement joins TRBV20-1 to TRBJ1-5, with 7 bases matching TRBD1. In germline, CDR1 is DFQATT, CDR2 SNEGSKA (reference sequence). CDR3 length equals 14 residues. With 4 bases clipped from V and 3 bases from J, the junction kept 6 bases outside the gene matches. CDR3 coding DNA: TGCAGTGCTACTCCAAAGGGGGCCAATCAGCCCCAGCATTTT. Amino acids: CSATPKGANQPQHF.

This chain joins TRBV28 and TRBJ2-3, with 7 bases lining up with TRBD2. CDR3 size: 13 residues. Unmatched junction bases numbered 3, after V lost 3 bases and J lost 6 bases. The germline V gene encodes CDR1 MDHEN and CDR2 SYDVKM. The CDR3 loop is CASSLAGVDTQYF. The CDR3 DNA reads as TGTGCCAGCAGTTTGGCGGGGGTTGATACGCAGTATTTT.

The chain recombines TRBV5-1 with TRBJ2-7; 7 positions match TRBD1. Germline CDR1 and CDR2: SGHRS and YFSETQ. V dropped 4 bases and J dropped 2; count of bases not matched to a gene: 6. The CDR3 spans 14 residues. CDR3 region: CASSQGTATYEQYF. The CDR3 DNA follows: TGCGCCAGCAGCCAGGGGACAGCTACCTACGAGCAGTACTTC.

This clonotype has only a few counts. The V gene is TRBV12-3 or TRBV12-4, the J gene TRBJ2-3, with D possibly being TRBD2 (5 bases). Trimming removed 6 bases at V and 6 bases at J, with 10 bases between. CDR3 length: 12 amino acids. The CDR3 sequence is CASRPDYDTQYF. CDR3 DNA: TGTGCCAGCAGACCCGACTACGATACGCAGTATTTT.

J is TRBJ1-2 and V is TRBV10-3; tentatively, D is TRBD1 (5 bases). V was clipped by 6 bases and J by 6 bases, with 20 bases between them. The V gene's germline CDR1 is ENHRY and CDR2 SYGVKD. The CDR3 covers 15 residues. The CDR3 nucleotides are TGTGCCATCAGCGGGGGTTTGATGGGAAGAGATGGCTACACCTTC. Translation gives CAISGGLMGRDGYTF.

The genes are TRBV4-2 and TRBJ2-5, with 7 positions matching TRBD1. Germline values: CDR1 LGHNA, CDR2 YNFKEQ. V shed 3 bases and J 5 bases; nucleotides not matched to a gene: 9. This CDR3 is 15 amino acids long. The CDR3 DNA follows: TGTGCCAGCAGCCACCCGGGACAGAGGAAGGAGACCCAGTACTTC. Translating it yields CASSHPGQRKETQYF.

The rearrangement uses TRBV3-1 and TRBJ2-1, with 8 positions matching TRBD2. The CDR3 has 15 residues. The V gene end was trimmed by 4 bases and the J gene end by 8 bases; junction bases not matched to a gene: 10. CDR1 and CDR2 from the germline V gene are LGHDT and YNNKEL (reference sequence). CDR3 sequence reads: CASSPQASGWHEQFF. The CDR3 DNA follows: TGTGCCAGCAGCCCTCAGGCTAGCGGGTGGCATGAGCAGTTCTTC.

The CDR3 loop reads CASSWWQGTDTQYF. The CDR3 DNA reads as TGCGCCAGCAGCTGGTGGCAGGGGACAGATACGCAGTATTTT. The J gene is TRBJ2-3, the V gene TRBV5-1, with a weak D call TRBD1 (6 bases). The CDR3 sequence is 14 residues long. V was shortened by 3 bases and J by 3 bases, with 11 bases between the two germline ends. Germline lookup yields CDR1 SGHRS and CDR2 YFSETQ. The full variable domain, its missing parts supplied by reference TRBV5-1 and TRBJ2-3, is KAGVTQTPRYLIKTRGQQVTLSCSPISGHRSVSWYQQTPGQGLQFLFEYFSETQRNKGNFPGRFSGRQFSNSRSEMNVSTLELGDSALYLCASSWWQGTDTQYFGPGTRLTVL.

The chain joins TRBV12-3 or TRBV12-4 to TRBJ2-2; possible D gene TRBD1, 6 bases. The CDR3 spans 15 residues. V lost 5 bases, J lost 1 base, and 11 bases lay in between. CDR3 sequence (DNA): TGTGCCAGCAGTCCCCGGGACAAGAACACCGGGGAGCTGTTTTTT. This codes for CASSPRDKNTGELFF.